This T cell receptor (beta chain) was profiled in a study of T cell repertoires in cytomegalovirus infection. Study-wide context: Indications came from public TCR beta signatures; they pointed to CMV infection and to a matching HLA type.

The study, taken as a whole, reports: The ex vivo response was dominated by HLA-C-restricted CMV-specific TCR beta clonotypes. Based on cumulative public TCR beta family frequency, carriers of CMV plus the relevant HLA were identified.

Points on this clonotype: Its target is unknown.

Via MiXCR, TCRdb re-called the reads, giving one row per CDR3 protein. Of approximately 990,000 distinct CDR3 sequences listed, roughly 30% are singletons. V was shortened by 4 bases and J by 5 bases, with 18 bases between the two germline ends. The V gene's germline CDR1 is SGHDT and CDR2 YYEEEE. There are 16 residues in the CDR3. The sequenced sample was cultured CD8+ T cells from PBMCs, obtained from culture after CMV antigen stimulation. The receptor was isolated from a human donor in good health (CMV status not recorded). Some clones in this sample may be carry-over from other donors' samples. V and J are TRBV5-6 and TRBJ2-2; D is uncertain. The CDR3 region has the DNA TGTGCCAGCAGCCGTAACTTCCGGATTGGGACCGGGGAGCTGTTTTTT. Encoded protein: CASSRNFRIGTGELFF.